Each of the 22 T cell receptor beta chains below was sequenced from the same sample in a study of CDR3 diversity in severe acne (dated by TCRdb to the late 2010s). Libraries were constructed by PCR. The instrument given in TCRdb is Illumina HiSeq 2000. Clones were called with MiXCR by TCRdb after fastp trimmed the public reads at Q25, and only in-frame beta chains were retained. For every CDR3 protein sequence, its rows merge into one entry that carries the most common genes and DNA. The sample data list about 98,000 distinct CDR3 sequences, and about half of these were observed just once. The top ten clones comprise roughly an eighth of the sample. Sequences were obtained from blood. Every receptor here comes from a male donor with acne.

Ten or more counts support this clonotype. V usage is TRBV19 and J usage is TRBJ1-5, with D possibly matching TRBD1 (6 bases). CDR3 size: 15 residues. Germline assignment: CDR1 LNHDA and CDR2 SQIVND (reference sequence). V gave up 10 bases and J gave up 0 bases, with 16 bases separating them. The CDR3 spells CATKTGSISNQPQHF. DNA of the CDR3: TGTGCCACCAAGACAGGCTCGATTAGCAATCAGCCCCAGCATTTT.

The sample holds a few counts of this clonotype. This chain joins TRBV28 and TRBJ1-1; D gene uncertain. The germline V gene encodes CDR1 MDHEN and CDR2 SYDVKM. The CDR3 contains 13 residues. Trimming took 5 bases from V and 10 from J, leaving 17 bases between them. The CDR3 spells CASSLSARFRAFF. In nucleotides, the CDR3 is TGTGCCAGCAGTCTATCCGCCAGATTTCGAGCTTTCTTT.

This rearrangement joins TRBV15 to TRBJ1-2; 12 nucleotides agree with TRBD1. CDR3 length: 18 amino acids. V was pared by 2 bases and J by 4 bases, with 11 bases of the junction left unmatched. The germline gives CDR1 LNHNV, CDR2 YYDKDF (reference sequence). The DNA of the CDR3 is TGTGCCACCAGCAGACAAACGGGACAGGGGGCCGCTAGCTATGGCTACACCTTC. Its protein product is CATSRQTGQGAASYGYTF.

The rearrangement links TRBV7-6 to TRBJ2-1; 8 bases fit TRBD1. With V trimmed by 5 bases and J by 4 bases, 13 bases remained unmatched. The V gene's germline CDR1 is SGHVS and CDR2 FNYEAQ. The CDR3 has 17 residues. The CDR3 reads CASSVNPGGPKYNEQFF. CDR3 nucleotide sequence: TGTGCCAGCAGCGTAAATCCAGGGGGCCCAAAATACAATGAGCAGTTCTTC.

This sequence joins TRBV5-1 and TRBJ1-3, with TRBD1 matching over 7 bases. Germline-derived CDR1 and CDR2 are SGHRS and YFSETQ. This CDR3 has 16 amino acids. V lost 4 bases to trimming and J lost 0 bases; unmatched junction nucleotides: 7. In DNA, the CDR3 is TGCGCCAGCAGCGCACAGGGGTCCGGCTCTGGAAACACCATATATTTT. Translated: CASSAQGSGSGNTIYF.

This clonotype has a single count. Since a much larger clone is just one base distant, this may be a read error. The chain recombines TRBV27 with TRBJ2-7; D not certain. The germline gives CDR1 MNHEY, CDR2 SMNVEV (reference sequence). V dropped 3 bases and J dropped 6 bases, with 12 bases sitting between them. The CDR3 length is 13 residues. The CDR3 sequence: CASSLSGNCEQYF. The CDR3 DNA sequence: TGTGCCAGCAGTTTGTCCGGTAACTGCGAGCAGTACTTC.

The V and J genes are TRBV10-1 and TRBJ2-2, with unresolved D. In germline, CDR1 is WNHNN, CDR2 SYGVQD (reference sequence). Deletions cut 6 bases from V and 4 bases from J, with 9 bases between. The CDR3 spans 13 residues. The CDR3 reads CASRSQRTGELFF. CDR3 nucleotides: TGCGCCAGCAGGTCACAGCGCACCGGGGAGCTGTTTTTT.

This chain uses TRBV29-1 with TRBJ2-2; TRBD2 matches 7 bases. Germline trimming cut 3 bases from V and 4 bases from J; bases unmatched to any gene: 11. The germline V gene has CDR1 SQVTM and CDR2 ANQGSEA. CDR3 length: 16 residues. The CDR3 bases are TGCAGCGTTGAGGCGGGAGCCTTTGCGATCACCGGGGAGCTGTTTTTT. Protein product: CSVEAGAFAITGELFF.

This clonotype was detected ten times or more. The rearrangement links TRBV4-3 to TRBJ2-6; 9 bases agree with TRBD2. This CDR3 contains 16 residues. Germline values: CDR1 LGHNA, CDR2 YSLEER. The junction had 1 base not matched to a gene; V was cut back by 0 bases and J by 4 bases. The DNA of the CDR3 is TGCGCCAGCAGCCAAGATGGGACTAGCGGGGCCAACGTCCTGACTTTC. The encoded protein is CASSQDGTSGANVLTF.

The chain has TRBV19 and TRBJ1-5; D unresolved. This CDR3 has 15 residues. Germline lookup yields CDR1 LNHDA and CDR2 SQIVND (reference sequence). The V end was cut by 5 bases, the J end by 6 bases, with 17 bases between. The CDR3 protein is CASSPGRVRGQPQHF. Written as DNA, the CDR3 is TGTGCCAGTAGTCCAGGACGGGTGCGTGGTCAGCCCCAGCATTTT.

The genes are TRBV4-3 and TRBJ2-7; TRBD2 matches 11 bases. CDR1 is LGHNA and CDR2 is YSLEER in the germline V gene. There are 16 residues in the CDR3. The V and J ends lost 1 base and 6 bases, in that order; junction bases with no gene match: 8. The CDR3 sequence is CASSQALGLAGGEQYF. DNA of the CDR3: TGCGCCAGCAGCCAAGCCCTCGGGCTAGCGGGAGGCGAGCAGTACTTC.

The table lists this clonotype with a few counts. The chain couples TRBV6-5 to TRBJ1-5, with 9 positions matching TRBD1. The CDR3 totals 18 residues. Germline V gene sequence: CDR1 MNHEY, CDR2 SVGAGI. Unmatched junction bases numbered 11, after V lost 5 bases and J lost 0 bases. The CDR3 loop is CASSPPGTGRPSNQPQHF. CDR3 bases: TGTGCCAGCAGTCCCCCCGGGACAGGGAGGCCTAGCAATCAGCCCCAGCATTTT.

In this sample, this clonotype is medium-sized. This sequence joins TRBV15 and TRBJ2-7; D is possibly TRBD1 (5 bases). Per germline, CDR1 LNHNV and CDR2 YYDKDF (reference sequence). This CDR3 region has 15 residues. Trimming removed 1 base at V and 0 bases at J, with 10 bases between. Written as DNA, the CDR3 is TGTGCCACCAGCAGAGCAGACAGCTTCTCCTACGAGCAGTACTTC. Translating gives CATSRADSFSYEQYF.

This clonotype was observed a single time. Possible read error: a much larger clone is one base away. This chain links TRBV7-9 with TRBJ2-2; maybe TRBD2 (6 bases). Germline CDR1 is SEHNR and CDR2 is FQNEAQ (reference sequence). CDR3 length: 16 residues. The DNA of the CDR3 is TGTGCCAGCAGCTTATATAGACGGGAGAACACCGGGGAGCAGTTTTTT. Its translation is CASSLYRRENTGEQFF.

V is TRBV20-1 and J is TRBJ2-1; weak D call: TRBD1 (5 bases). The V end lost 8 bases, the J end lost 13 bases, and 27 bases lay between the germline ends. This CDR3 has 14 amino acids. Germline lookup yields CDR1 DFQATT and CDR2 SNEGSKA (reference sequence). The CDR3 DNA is TGCAGTACGAGCCCTTTGGGGCGAGGCGGTGAACAGTTCTTC. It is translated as CSTSPLGRGGEQFF.

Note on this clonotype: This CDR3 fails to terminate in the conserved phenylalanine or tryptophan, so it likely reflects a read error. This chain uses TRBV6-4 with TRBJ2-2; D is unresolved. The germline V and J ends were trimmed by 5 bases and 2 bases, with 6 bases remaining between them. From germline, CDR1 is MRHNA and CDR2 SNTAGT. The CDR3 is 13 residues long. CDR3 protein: CASSSDNTGELFL. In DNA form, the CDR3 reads TGTGCCAGCAGTTCCGACAACACCGGGGAGCTGTTTCTT.

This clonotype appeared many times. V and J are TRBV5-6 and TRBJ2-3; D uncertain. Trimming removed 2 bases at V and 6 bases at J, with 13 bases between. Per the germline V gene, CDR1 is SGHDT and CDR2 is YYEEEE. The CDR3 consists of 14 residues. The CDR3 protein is CASSFFDRSDTQYF. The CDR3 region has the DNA TGTGCCAGCAGCTTTTTCGATCGGTCGGATACGCAGTATTTT. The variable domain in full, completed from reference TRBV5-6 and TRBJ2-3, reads DAGVTQSPTHLIKTRGQQVTLRCSPKSGHDTVSWYQQALGQGPQFIFQYYEEEERQRGNFPDRFSGHQFPNYSSELNVNALLLGDSALYLCASSFFDRSDTQYFGPGTRLTVL.

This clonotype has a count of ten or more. Here the CDR3 reads CASSVREPYYEQYV. In DNA, the CDR3 is TGTGCCAGCAGCGTCCGGGAACCATATTACGAGCAGTACGTC. The chain recombines TRBV9 with TRBJ2-7, with D tentatively TRBD2 (5 bases). The CDR3 spans 14 residues. V was cut by 2 bases and J by 4 bases, with 13 bases left in between. Germline CDR1 and CDR2: SGDLS and YYNGEE.

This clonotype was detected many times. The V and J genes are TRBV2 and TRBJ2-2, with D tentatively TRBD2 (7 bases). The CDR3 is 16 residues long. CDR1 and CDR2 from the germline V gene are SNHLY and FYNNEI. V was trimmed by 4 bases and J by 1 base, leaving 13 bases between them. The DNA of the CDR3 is TGTGCCAGCAGTGGGGGGGGGGCGGAGAACACCGGGGAGCTGTTTTTT. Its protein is CASSGGGAENTGELFF.

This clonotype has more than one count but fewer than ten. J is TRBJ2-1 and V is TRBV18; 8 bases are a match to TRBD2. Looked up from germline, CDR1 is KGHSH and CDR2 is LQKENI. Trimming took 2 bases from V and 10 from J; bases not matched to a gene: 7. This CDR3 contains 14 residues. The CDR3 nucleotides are TGTGCCAGCTCACCAGGGCGAGGACTAGCCGAGCAGTTCTTC. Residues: CASSPGRGLAEQFF.

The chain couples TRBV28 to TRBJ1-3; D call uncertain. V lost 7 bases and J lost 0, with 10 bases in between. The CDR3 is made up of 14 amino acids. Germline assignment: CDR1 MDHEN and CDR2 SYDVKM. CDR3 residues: CASTDKISGNTIYF. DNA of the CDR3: TGTGCCAGCACCGATAAGATCTCTGGAAACACCATATATTTT.

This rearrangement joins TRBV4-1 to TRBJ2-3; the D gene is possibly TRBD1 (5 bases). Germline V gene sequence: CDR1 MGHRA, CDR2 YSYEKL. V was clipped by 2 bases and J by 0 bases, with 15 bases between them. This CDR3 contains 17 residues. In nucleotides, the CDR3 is TGCGCCAGCAGCCAACAATTCACAGGTACTAGCACAGATACGCAGTATTTT. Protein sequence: CASSQQFTGTSTDTQYF.